These 12 T cell receptor beta chains originate from one sample sequenced in a study of shared clonotypes between healthy human individuals. Terminally differentiated effector memory CD45RA+ cells were left out of the naive CD8 fraction, which was CD45RO-negative and positively selected for CCR7. TCRdb's table, derived via immunoSEQ multiplex PCR, lists solely in-frame clones and lacks some. The repertoire holds some 2,000,000 clones, approximately 95% seen once, with 0.9% to 1.3% in the top ten. The sequenced sample consisted of naive CD8+ T cells sorted from blood. All receptors come from a man younger than 30 in good health.

V gene TRBV25-1 combines with J gene TRBJ1-4; 12 bases match TRBD1. The CDR3 sequence is 15 residues long. J was trimmed by 13 bases and V by 6 bases; bases with no gene match: 12. Germline CDR1 and CDR2: MGHDK and SYGVNS. Here the CDR3 reads CASRGTGGGREGLFF. CDR3 bases: TGTGCCAGCAGGGGGACAGGGGGCGGAAGGGAGGGACTGTTTTTT.

This sequence joins TRBV29-1 and TRBJ2-2, with a weak D call TRBD1 (6 bases). Trimming removed 7 bases from V and 6 bases from J, with 15 bases in between. Germline V lookup: CDR1 SQVTM, CDR2 ANQGSEA. This CDR3 spans 13 amino acids. The CDR3 loop reads CSATTGSAGELFF. In DNA, the CDR3 is TGCAGCGCTACGACAGGATCGGCCGGGGAGCTGTTTTTT.

This chain links TRBV6-6 with TRBJ2-1; a weak D match, TRBD2 (6 bases). This CDR3 region has 12 residues. CDR1 and CDR2 (germline): MNHNY, SVGAGI (reference sequence). V was trimmed by 5 bases and J by 6 bases, leaving 8 bases between them. In DNA, the CDR3 is TGTGCCAGCAGTCGGGGACTCAATGAGCAGTTCTTC. Its protein is CASSRGLNEQFF.

The J gene is TRBJ2-5, the V gene TRBV6-1; TRBD2 aligns across 9 bases. CDR1 MNHNS and CDR2 SASEGT come from the germline V gene. V lost 6 bases to trimming and J lost 7 bases; unmatched junction nucleotides: 6. The CDR3 length is 13 residues. The CDR3: CASRDQTSGTQYF. The CDR3 region has the DNA TGTGCCAGCAGAGACCAGACTAGCGGGACCCAGTACTTC.

The chain carries TRBV29-1 and TRBJ2-1; TRBD2 agrees at 13 bases. Germline V gene lookup returns CDR1 SQVTM and CDR2 ANQGSEA. The CDR3 is 19 residues long. Germline trimming cut 0 bases from V and 1 base from J; bases unmatched to any gene: 9. The CDR3 DNA is TGCAGCGTTGAAGATCCCTTGGGACTAGCGGGGCCATCCTACAATGAGCAGTTCTTC. It encodes CSVEDPLGLAGPSYNEQFF.

This chain joins TRBV4-2 and TRBJ1-2; 8 bases agree with TRBD1. The ends lost 1 base at V and 4 bases at J; junction bases unmatched: 5. The germline gives CDR1 LGHNA, CDR2 YNFKEQ. This CDR3 has 15 residues. The CDR3 loop is CASSQGDRGGYGYTF. In DNA, the CDR3 is TGTGCCAGCAGCCAAGGCGACAGGGGAGGCTATGGCTACACCTTC.

As regards this clone: This CDR3 is also generated by other DNA sequences in the sample. The chain is built from TRBV7-9 and TRBJ2-7; 7 bases agree with TRBD2. The trim removed 5 bases at V and 7 bases at J, leaving 5 bases unmatched. This CDR3 is built from 12 residues. Germline values: CDR1 SEHNR, CDR2 FQNEAQ (reference sequence). CDR3: CASSPLGGEQYF. The CDR3 region has the DNA TGTGCCAGCAGCCCCTTGGGGGGGGAGCAGTACTTC.

The chain couples TRBV15 to TRBJ2-5, with TRBD2 identical over 8 bases. CDR3 size: 18 residues. CDR1 is LNHNV and CDR2 is YYDKDF in the germline V gene (reference sequence). The V gene end was trimmed by 7 bases and the J gene end by 1 base; junction bases not matched to a gene: 17. In DNA, the CDR3 is TGTGCCACCATGAAGCTAGCGGGCCTTGGGGGATTCCAAGAGACCCAGTACTTC. Its protein is CATMKLAGLGGFQETQYF.

The rearrangement uses TRBV6-5 and TRBJ2-7, with no clear D. This CDR3 is built from 12 residues. V was shortened by 4 bases and J by 6 bases, with 10 bases between the two germline ends. Germline V gene sequence: CDR1 MNHEY, CDR2 SVGAGI. This CDR3 is CASSFSKPEQYF. The CDR3 DNA follows: TGTGCCAGCAGTTTCTCCAAGCCCGAGCAGTACTTC.

CDR3 loop: CASSLGASGEEEQFF. The CDR3 bases are TGTGCCAGCAGCTTAGGGGCTAGCGGGGAAGAAGAGCAGTTCTTC. The chain employs TRBV11-3 and TRBJ2-1; 9 bases match TRBD2. Per the germline V gene, CDR1 is SGHNT and CDR2 is YENEEA. Unmatched junction bases numbered 8, after V lost 1 base and J lost 10 bases. CDR3 length: 15 amino acids.

The CDR3 loop reads CASSPGEGLREQFF. CDR3 DNA: TGTGCCAGCAGCCCGGGCGAAGGTCTCAGGGAGCAGTTCTTC. The V gene is TRBV5-6, the J gene TRBJ2-1; D unresolved. Germline values: CDR1 SGHDT, CDR2 YYEEEE. The V and J ends lost 4 bases and 10 bases respectively, with 18 bases between them. The CDR3 is 14 residues long.

The chain employs TRBV7-6 and TRBJ2-7, with no clear D. Per germline, CDR1 SGHVS and CDR2 FNYEAQ. The CDR3 totals 14 residues. Trimming removed 4 bases from V and 6 bases from J, with 16 bases in between. CDR3 sequence reads: CASSSVGPVSEQYF. DNA for the CDR3: TGTGCCAGCAGCTCAGTTGGGCCCGTCTCCGAGCAGTACTTC.